This TCR beta chain was retrieved from a study of blood T cell repertoires in COVID-19. Study-level background: From the United States, Italy and Spain came samples of acute and convalescent COVID-19. T cells, B-cell-depleted T cells, or PBMCs supplied cDNA or gDNA.

Germline CDR1 and CDR2: MNHEY and SVGAGI. This CDR3 is 13 amino acids long. Trimming left V 8 bases short and J 15 bases short, with 23 bases between. In the original processing: Amplified reference gene primers provided the basis for estimating nucleated cell counts. TCRdb's table, derived via immunoSEQ multiplex PCR, lists solely in-frame clones and lacks some. Clone size and V and J calls were adopted from that table, with D and trimming inferred from the DNA. The sample contains around 250,000 clones, about 83% of which appear only once. This TCR was sampled from a man older than 75 with acute or convalescent COVID-19. This chain links TRBV6-5 with TRBJ2-1; TRBD2 might be the D (5 bases). The source material was peripheral blood. The CDR3 loop is CASSRPGDGRRFF. In DNA form, the CDR3 reads TGTGCCAGCTCTAGGCCCGGGGATGGCCGGCGGTTCTTC.